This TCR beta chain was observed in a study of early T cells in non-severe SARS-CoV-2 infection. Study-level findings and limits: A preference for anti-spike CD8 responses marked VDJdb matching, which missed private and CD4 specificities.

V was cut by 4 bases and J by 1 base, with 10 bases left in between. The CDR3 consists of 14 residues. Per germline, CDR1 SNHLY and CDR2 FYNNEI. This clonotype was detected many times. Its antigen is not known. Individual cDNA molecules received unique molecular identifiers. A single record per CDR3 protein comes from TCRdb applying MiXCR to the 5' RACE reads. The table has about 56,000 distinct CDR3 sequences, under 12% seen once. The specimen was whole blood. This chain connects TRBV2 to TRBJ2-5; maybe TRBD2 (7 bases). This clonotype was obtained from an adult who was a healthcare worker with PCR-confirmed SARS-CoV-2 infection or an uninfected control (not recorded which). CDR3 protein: CASSVAGAQETQYF. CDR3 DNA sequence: TGTGCCAGCAGTGTGGCGGGGGCCCAAGAGACCCAGTACTTC.